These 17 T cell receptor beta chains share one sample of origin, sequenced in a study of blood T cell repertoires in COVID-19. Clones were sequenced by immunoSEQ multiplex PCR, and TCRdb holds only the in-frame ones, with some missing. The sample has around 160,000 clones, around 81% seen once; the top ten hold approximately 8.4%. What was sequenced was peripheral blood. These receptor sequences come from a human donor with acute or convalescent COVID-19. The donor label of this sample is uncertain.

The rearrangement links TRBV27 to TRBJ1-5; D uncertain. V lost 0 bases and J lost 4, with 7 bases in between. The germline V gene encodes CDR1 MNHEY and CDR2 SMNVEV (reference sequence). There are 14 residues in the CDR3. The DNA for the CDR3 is TGTGCCAGCAGTTTATCCCAGTCTAATCAGCCCCAGCATTTT. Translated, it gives CASSLSQSNQPQHF.

This CDR3 reads CASSLVGGRETQYF. CDR3 nucleotide sequence: TGCGCCAGCAGCTTGGTAGGGGGCCGGGAGACCCAGTACTTC. This sequence joins TRBV5-1 and TRBJ2-5, with 7 bases that match TRBD1. The trim removed 0 bases at V and 5 bases at J, leaving 4 bases unmatched. This CDR3 is 14 amino acids long. Germline CDR1 SGHRS, CDR2 YFSETQ. The variable domain in full, completed from reference TRBV5-1 and TRBJ2-5, reads KAGVTQTPRYLIKTRGQQVTLSCSPISGHRSVSWYQQTPGQGLQFLFEYFSETQRNKGNFPGRFSGRQFSNSRSEMNVSTLELGDSALYLCASSLVGGRETQYFGPGTRLLVL.

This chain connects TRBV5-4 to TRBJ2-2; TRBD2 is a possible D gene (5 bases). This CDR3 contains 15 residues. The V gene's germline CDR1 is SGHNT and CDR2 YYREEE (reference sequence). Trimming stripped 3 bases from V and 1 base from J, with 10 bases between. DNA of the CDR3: TGTGCCAGCAGCTCCGGACTTTTGAACACCGGGGAGCTGTTTTTT. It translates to CASSSGLLNTGELFF.

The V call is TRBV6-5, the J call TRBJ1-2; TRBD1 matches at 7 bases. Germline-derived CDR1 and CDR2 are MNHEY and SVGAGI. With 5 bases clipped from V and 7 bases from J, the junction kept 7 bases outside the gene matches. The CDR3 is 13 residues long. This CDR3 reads CASSPQGESGYTF. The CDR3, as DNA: TGTGCCAGCAGTCCTCAGGGGGAATCTGGCTACACCTTC.

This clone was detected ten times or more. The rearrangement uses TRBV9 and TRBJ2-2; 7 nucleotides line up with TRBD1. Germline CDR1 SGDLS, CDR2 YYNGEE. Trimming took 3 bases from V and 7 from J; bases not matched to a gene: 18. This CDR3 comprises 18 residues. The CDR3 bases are TGTGCCAGCAGCGGATCGATCCGACAGGGTGAGGTTGGCGGGGAGCTGTTTTTT. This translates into CASSGSIRQGEVGGELFF.

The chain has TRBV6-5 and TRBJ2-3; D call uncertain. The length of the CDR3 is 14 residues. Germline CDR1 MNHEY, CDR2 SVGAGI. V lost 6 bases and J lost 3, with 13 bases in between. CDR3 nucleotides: TGTGCCAGCAGGAAGATCGGAGATACAGATACGCAGTATTTT. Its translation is CASRKIGDTDTQYF.

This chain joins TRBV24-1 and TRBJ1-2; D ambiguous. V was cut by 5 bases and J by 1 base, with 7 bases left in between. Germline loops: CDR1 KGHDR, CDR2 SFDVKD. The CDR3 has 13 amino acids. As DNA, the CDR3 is TGTGCCACCAGTGGGGCGCATAACTATGGCTACACCTTC. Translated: CATSGAHNYGYTF.

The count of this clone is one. DNA of the CDR3: TGTGCCAGCAGTTCAGACAATAACTATGGCTACACCTTC. Its translation: CASSSDNNYGYTF. The chain couples TRBV12-3 or TRBV12-4 to TRBJ1-2, with no clear D. The CDR3 runs 13 residues. Trimming removed 4 bases at V and 1 base at J, with 7 bases between.

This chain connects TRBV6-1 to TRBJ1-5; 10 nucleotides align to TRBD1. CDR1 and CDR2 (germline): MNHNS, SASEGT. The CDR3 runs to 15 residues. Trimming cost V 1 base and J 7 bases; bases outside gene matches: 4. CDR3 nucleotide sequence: TGTGCCAGCAGTGAAGGCTGGGACAGGGGCCAGCCCCAGCATTTT. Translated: CASSEGWDRGQPQHF.

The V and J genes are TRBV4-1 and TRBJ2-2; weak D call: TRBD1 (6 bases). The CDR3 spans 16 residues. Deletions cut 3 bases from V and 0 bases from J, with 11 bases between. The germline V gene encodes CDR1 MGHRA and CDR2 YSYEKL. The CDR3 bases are TGCGCCAGCAGCCAGGTACAGGGACCGAACACCGGGGAGCTGTTTTTT. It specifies CASSQVQGPNTGELFF.

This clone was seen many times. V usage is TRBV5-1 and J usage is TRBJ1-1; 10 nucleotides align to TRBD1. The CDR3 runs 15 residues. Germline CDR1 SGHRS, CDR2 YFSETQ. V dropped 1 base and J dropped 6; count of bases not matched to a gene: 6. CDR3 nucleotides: TGCGCCAGCAGCTTGAAAGGACAGGGGGGCGCTGAAGCTTTCTTT. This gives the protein CASSLKGQGGAEAFF.

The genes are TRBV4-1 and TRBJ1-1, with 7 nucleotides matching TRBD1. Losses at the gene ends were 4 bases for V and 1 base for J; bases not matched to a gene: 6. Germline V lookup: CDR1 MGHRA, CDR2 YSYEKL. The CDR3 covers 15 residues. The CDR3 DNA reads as TGCGCCAGCAGCCTGGAGGGACAGTCGAACACTGAAGCTTTCTTT. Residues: CASSLEGQSNTEAFF.

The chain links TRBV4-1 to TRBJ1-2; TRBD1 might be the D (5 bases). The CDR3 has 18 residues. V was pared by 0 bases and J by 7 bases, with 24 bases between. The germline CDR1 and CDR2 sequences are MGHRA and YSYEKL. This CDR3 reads CASSQEERTPLFPGGYTF. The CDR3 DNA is TGCGCCAGCAGCCAAGAGGAAAGGACACCTCTCTTCCCGGGTGGCTACACCTTC.

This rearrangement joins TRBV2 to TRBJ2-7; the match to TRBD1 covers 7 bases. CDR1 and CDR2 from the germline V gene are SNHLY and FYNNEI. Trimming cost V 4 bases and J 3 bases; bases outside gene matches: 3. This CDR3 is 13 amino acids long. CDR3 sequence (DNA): TGTGCCAGCAGTGGGGACAGTAGCTACGAGCAGTACGTC. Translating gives CASSGDSSYEQYV.

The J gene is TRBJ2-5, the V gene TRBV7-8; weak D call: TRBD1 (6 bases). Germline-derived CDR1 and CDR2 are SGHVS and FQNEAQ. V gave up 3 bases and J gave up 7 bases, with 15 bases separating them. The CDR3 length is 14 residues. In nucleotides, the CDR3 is TGTGCCAGCAGCTTGGAGACAGGCGAACCGACCCAGTACTTC. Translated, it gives CASSLETGEPTQYF.

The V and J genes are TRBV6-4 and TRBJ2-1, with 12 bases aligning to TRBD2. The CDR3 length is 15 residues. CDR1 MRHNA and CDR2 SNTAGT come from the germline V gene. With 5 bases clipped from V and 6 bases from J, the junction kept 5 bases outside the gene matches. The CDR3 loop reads CASSLLAGGSNEQFF. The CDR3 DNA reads TGTGCCAGCAGTCTACTAGCGGGGGGATCCAATGAGCAGTTCTTC.

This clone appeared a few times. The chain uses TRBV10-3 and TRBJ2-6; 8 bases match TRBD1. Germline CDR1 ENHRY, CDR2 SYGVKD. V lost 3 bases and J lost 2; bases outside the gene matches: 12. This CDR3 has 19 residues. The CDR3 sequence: CAISDHGTGAYPGANVLTF. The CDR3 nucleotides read TGTGCCATCAGTGATCACGGGACAGGAGCTTATCCTGGGGCCAACGTCCTGACTTTC.